One and the same sample provided the 21 T cell receptor beta chains below, sequenced in a study of cytomegalovirus exposure and HLA in healthy donors. Here immunoSEQ multiplex PCR was the method, and the copy in TCRdb shows in-frame clones only, minus some. The table lists 120,000 or so clones, 95% to 96% of them singletons. Sequenced material: PBMCs. These receptor sequences come from a man younger than 35 in good health and CMV-seronegative.

The chain has TRBV15 and TRBJ2-1; 8 positions match TRBD1. Germline V gene sequence: CDR1 LNHNV, CDR2 YYDKDF (reference sequence). The V and J ends lost 5 bases and 3 bases, in that order; junction bases with no gene match: 6. The CDR3 is made up of 15 amino acids. The CDR3 nucleotides read TGTGCCACCAGCGGGACAGGCGGGCTCTACAATGAGCAGTTCTTC. Its translation: CATSGTGGLYNEQFF.

The J gene is TRBJ1-5, the V gene TRBV4-1; D ambiguous. Germline V CDR1 and CDR2: MGHRA, YSYEKL. The length of the CDR3 is 15 residues. V was trimmed by 5 bases and J by 7 bases, leaving 18 bases between them. CDR3 residues: CASSSPQGGGQPQHF. The CDR3 nucleotides are TGCGCCAGCAGCTCGCCCCAAGGAGGAGGGCAGCCCCAGCATTTT.

The chain recombines TRBV27 with TRBJ1-5; 10 positions match TRBD1. This CDR3 has 14 residues. Losses at the gene ends were 6 bases for V and 7 bases for J; bases not matched to a gene: 6. The germline gives CDR1 MNHEY, CDR2 SMNVEV (reference sequence). In DNA form, the CDR3 reads TGTGCCAGCAGGACAGGGGGCGCGTGGCAGCCCCAGCATTTT. Translating it yields CASRTGGAWQPQHF.

The chain links TRBV6-5 to TRBJ1-2; unclear D gene. Deletions cut 0 bases from V and 4 bases from J, with 9 bases between. CDR1 is MNHEY, CDR2 SVGAGI, per germline. This CDR3 comprises 14 residues. The CDR3 coding sequence is TGTGCCAGCAGTTACTCGAGGGAAAGCTATGGCTACACCTTC. Encoded protein: CASSYSRESYGYTF.

The genes are TRBV15 and TRBJ2-5; D may be TRBD2 (6 bases). This CDR3 has 17 residues. Germline V lookup: CDR1 LNHNV, CDR2 YYDKDF (reference sequence). The germline V and J ends were trimmed by 3 bases and 5 bases, with 22 bases remaining between them. CDR3 loop: CATSSPDGGLVKETQYF. CDR3 in DNA: TGTGCCACCAGCAGTCCTGACGGGGGTTTGGTGAAGGAGACCCAGTACTTC.

This chain links TRBV9 with TRBJ2-3; 8 bases agree with TRBD1. CDR3 length: 15 residues. Trimming removed 3 bases from V and 2 bases from J; junction bases left unmatched: 5. CDR1 SGDLS and CDR2 YYNGEE come from the germline V gene. In nucleotides, the CDR3 is TGTGCCAGCAGCGCCCGACAGGGGAACACAGATACGCAGTATTTT. Amino acid sequence: CASSARQGNTDTQYF.

This chain connects TRBV4-1 to TRBJ2-7; tentative D call: TRBD1 (6 bases). This CDR3 has 17 residues. Germline assignment: CDR1 MGHRA and CDR2 YSYEKL. V was clipped by 1 base and J by 2 bases, with 18 bases between them. DNA of the CDR3: TGCGCCAGCAGCCAAGCCATTCCTGCAGGGGTAACCTACGAGCAGTACTTC. It translates to CASSQAIPAGVTYEQYF.

The rearrangement joins TRBV28 to TRBJ2-7; D uncertain. Germline V lookup: CDR1 MDHEN, CDR2 SYDVKM. The CDR3 consists of 15 residues. The ends were cut back, 3 bases at V and 3 bases at J, with 15 bases in the middle. This CDR3 reads CASSFSDPSDYEQYF. CDR3 nucleotides: TGTGCCAGCAGTTTCTCTGATCCCAGTGACTACGAGCAGTACTTC.

The chain employs TRBV28 and TRBJ2-7; 10 positions match TRBD1. J gave up 4 bases and V 7 bases, and 13 bases lay outside the gene matches. The CDR3 is made up of 16 amino acids. Looked up from germline, CDR1 is MDHEN and CDR2 is SYDVKM. CDR3 DNA: TGTGCCAGCACCTCTTCTTTGGACAGGGGGGGTTACGAGCAGTACTTC. This gives the protein CASTSSLDRGGYEQYF.

This chain uses TRBV2 with TRBJ1-1; tentatively, D is TRBD1 (6 bases). The germline V gene has CDR1 SNHLY and CDR2 FYNNEI. This CDR3 has 15 amino acids. Between the trimmed V and J ends, which lost 7 bases and 2 bases, there was a span of 17 bases. This CDR3 reads CASTEGGGRNTEAFF. In DNA, the CDR3 is TGTGCCAGCACGGAAGGGGGGGGACGAAACACTGAAGCTTTCTTT.

The V gene is TRBV7-9, the J gene TRBJ1-4; weak D call: TRBD1 (6 bases). Trimming stripped 4 bases from V and 0 bases from J, with 15 bases between. The V gene's germline CDR1 is SEHNR and CDR2 FQNEAQ (reference sequence). CDR3 length equals 17 residues. The CDR3 DNA sequence: TGTGCCAGCAGCTCAGGGGACACCTCTGCAACTAATGAAAAACTGTTTTTT. Protein: CASSSGDTSATNEKLFF.

J is TRBJ2-3 and V is TRBV9, with 7 nucleotides matching TRBD2. CDR3 length: 15 residues. Germline lookup yields CDR1 SGDLS and CDR2 YYNGEE. With V trimmed by 4 bases and J by 1 base, 6 bases remained unmatched. The CDR3, as DNA: TGTGCCAGCAGCCTGCCTAGCGGTCGCACAGATACGCAGTATTTT. It translates to CASSLPSGRTDTQYF.

The chain combines TRBV27 with TRBJ1-1; no reliable D call. Trimming pared 6 bases from V and 10 bases from J, leaving 15 bases between. Germline CDR1 is MNHEY and CDR2 is SMNVEV (reference sequence). This CDR3 spans 12 amino acids. The CDR3: CASSRPGARAFF. Here the CDR3 DNA reads TGTGCCAGCAGCCGGCCGGGAGCACGAGCTTTCTTT.

The V and J genes are TRBV30 and TRBJ2-7; D remains unclear. There are 13 residues in the CDR3. The germline V gene encodes CDR1 GTSNPN and CDR2 SVGIG (reference sequence). Trimming removed 0 bases at V and 1 base at J, with 7 bases between. CDR3 in DNA: TGTGCCTGGAGTGTATCCGGGTCCTACGAGCAGTACTTC. Its translation is CAWSVSGSYEQYF.

The chain uses TRBV13 and TRBJ2-7; D uncertain. The V gene lost 0 bases and the J gene lost 0 bases, with 6 bases spanning the gap. Per germline, CDR1 PRHDT and CDR2 FYEKMQ (reference sequence). CDR3 length equals 14 residues. CDR3 sequence: CASSLGPVSYEQYF. The CDR3, as DNA: TGTGCCAGCAGCTTAGGCCCCGTCTCCTACGAGCAGTACTTC.

V is TRBV19 and J is TRBJ1-1; 9 bases agree with TRBD1. The CDR3 covers 14 residues. With 7 bases clipped from V and 6 bases from J, the junction kept 9 bases outside the gene matches. CDR1 LNHDA and CDR2 SQIVND come from the germline V gene (reference sequence). The CDR3 sequence is CASTRNRGLAEAFF. DNA of the CDR3: TGTGCCAGTACCCGAAACAGGGGGCTCGCTGAAGCTTTCTTT.

The chain has TRBV5-6 and TRBJ1-1, with D unresolved. The V gene's germline CDR1 is SGHDT and CDR2 YYEEEE. The V end lost 4 bases, the J end lost 5 bases, and 15 bases lay between the germline ends. The CDR3 loop spans 14 amino acids. The CDR3 nucleotides read TGTGCCAGCAGCCGCGGATCGACGGGAACTGAAGCTTTCTTT. Residues: CASSRGSTGTEAFF.

This chain links TRBV4-1 with TRBJ2-7; 10 nucleotides agree with TRBD1. CDR1 is MGHRA and CDR2 is YSYEKL in the germline V gene. CDR3 length: 14 amino acids. The junction had 4 bases not matched to a gene; V was cut back by 4 bases and J by 4 bases. The CDR3: CASSLGTGVYEQYF. CDR3 coding DNA: TGCGCCAGCAGCCTGGGGACAGGGGTGTACGAGCAGTACTTC.

The chain employs TRBV30 and TRBJ2-6, with D possibly being TRBD1 (6 bases). V was trimmed by 5 bases and J by 3 bases, leaving 17 bases between them. Germline-derived CDR1 and CDR2 are GTSNPN and SVGIG (reference sequence). This CDR3 contains 16 residues. CDR3 sequence reads: CAWAWGRSGGANVLTF. CDR3 sequence (DNA): TGTGCCTGGGCCTGGGGGCGCAGTGGTGGGGCCAACGTCCTGACTTTC.

The genes are TRBV19 and TRBJ1-1; TRBD1 might be the D (5 bases). This CDR3 has 13 amino acids. The V and J ends lost 10 bases and 4 bases respectively, with 16 bases between them. Germline V gives CDR1 LNHDA, CDR2 SQIVND (reference sequence). The CDR3 DNA is TGTGCCACGGAGGACCGGGGGGGCACTGAAGCTTTCTTT. Its translation is CATEDRGGTEAFF.

The CDR3: CASRRQGANYGYTF. The DNA for the CDR3 is TGTGCCAGCAGGAGACAGGGGGCTAACTATGGCTACACCTTC. This chain uses TRBV14 with TRBJ1-2; 9 bases line up with TRBD1. Unmatched junction bases numbered 2, after V lost 6 bases and J lost 0 bases. Germline V gene data show CDR1 as SGHDN and CDR2 as FVKESK. The CDR3 runs 14 residues.